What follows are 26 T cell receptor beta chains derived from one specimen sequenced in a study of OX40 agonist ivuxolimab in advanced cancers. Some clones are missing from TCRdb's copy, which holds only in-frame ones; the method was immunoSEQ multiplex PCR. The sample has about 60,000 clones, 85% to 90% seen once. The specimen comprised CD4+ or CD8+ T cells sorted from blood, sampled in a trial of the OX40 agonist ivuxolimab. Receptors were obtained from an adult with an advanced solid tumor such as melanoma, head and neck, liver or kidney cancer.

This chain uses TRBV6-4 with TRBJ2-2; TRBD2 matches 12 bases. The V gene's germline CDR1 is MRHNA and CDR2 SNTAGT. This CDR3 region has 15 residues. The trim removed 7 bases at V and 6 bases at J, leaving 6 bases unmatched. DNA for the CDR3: TGTGCCAGCACCGAGACTAGCGGGAGATCCGGGGAGCTGTTTTTT. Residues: CASTETSGRSGELFF.

CDR3 sequence: CASGRNRVNSPLHF. The CDR3 DNA reads TGTGCCAGCGGACGAAACAGGGTTAATTCACCCCTCCACTTT. V gene TRBV28 combines with J gene TRBJ1-6; a weak D match, TRBD1 (6 bases). The V gene's germline CDR1 is MDHEN and CDR2 SYDVKM. Between the trimmed V and J ends, which lost 8 bases and 6 bases, there was a span of 14 bases. The CDR3 runs 14 residues.

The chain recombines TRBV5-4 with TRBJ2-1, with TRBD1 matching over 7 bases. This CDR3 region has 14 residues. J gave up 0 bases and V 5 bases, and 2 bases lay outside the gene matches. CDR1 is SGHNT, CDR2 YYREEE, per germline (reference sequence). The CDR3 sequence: CASRQGSSYNEQFF. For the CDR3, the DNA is TGTGCCAGCAGACAGGGGAGCTCCTACAATGAGCAGTTCTTC.

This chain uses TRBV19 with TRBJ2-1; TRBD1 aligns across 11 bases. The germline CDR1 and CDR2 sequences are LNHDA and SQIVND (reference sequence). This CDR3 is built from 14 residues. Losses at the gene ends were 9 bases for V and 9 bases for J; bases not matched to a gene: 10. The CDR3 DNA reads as TGTGCCAGCAGACCGGGACAGGGGGGTCTTGAGCAGTTCTTC. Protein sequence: CASRPGQGGLEQFF.

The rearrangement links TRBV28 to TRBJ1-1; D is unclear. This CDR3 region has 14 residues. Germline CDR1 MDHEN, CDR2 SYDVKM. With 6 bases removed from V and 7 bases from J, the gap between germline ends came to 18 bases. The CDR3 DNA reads TGTGCCAGCAGCCCCTCCGGAGCATTGGGTGAAGCTTTCTTT. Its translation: CASSPSGALGEAFF.

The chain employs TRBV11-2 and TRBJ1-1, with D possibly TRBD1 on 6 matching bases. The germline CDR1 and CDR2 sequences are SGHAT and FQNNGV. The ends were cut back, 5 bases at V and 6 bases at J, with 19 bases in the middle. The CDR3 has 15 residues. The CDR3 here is CASSPGPGAMAEAFF. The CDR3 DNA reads TGTGCCAGCAGCCCCGGGCCGGGGGCGATGGCTGAAGCTTTCTTT.

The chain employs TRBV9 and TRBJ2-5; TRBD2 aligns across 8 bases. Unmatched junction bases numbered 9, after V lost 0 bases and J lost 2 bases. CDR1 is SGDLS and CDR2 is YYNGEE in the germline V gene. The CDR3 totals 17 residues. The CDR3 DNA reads TGTGCCAGCAGCGTAGGCCCAACGAGCGGGGGACAAGAGACCCAGTACTTC. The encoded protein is CASSVGPTSGGQETQYF.

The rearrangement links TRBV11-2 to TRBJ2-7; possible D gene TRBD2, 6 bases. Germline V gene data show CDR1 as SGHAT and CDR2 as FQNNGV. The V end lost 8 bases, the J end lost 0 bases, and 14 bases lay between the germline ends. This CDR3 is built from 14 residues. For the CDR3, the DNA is TGTGCCAGCCGCGGACTACCTAGCTCCTACGAGCAGTACTTC. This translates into CASRGLPSSYEQYF.

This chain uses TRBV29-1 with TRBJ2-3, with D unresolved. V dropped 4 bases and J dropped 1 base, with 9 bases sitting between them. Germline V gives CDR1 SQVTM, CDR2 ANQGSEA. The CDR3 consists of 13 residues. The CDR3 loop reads CSVVMSGTDTQYF. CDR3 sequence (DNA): TGCAGCGTTGTGATGAGCGGCACAGATACGCAGTATTTT.

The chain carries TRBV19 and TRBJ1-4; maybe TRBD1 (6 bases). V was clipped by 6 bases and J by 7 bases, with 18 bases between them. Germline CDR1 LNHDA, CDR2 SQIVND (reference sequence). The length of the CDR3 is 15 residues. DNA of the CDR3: TGTGCCAGTAGCAATGGGGGCGGGACAACTGAAAAACTGTTTTTT. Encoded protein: CASSNGGGTTEKLFF.

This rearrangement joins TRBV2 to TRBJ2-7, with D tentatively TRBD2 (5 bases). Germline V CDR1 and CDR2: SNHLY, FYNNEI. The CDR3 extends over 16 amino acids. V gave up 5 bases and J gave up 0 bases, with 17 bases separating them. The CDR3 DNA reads TGTGCCAGCAGTCCCCTAAGGGCAGCGGTCTCCTACGAGCAGTACTTC. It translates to CASSPLRAAVSYEQYF.

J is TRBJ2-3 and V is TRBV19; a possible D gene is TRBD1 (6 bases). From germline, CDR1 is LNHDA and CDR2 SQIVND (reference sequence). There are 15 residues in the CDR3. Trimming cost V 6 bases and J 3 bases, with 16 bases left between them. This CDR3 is CASRDQGLGTDTQYF. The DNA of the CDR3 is TGTGCCAGTAGGGACCAGGGGCTCGGGACAGATACGCAGTATTTT.

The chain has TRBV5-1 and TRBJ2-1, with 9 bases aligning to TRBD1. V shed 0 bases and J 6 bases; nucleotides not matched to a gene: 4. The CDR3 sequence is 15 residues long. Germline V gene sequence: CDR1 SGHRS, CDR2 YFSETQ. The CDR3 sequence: CASSLGTGEGNEQFF. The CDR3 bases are TGCGCCAGCAGCTTGGGGACAGGGGAAGGCAATGAGCAGTTCTTC. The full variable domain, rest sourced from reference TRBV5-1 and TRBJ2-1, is KAGVTQTPRYLIKTRGQQVTLSCSPISGHRSVSWYQQTPGQGLQFLFEYFSETQRNKGNFPGRFSGRQFSNSRSEMNVSTLELGDSALYLCASSLGTGEGNEQFFGPGTRLTVL.

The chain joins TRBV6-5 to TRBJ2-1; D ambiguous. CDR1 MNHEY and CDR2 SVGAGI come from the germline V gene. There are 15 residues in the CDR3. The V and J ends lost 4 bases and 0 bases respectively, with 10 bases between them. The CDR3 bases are TGTGCCAGCAGTTCGAGAGAGAGCTCCTACAATGAGCAGTTCTTC. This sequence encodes CASSSRESSYNEQFF.

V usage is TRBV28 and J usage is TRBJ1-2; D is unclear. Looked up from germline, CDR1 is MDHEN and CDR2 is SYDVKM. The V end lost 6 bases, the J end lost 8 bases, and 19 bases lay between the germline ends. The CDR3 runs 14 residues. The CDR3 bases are TGTGCCAGCAGCGCCTCCCCCCGCGCTGGGGGCTACACCTTC. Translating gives CASSASPRAGGYTF.

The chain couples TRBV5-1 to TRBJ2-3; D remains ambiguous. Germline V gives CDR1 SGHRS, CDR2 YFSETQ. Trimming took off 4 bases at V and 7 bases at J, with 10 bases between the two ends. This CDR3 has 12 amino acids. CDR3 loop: CASSESQNTQYF. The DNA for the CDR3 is TGCGCCAGCAGCGAGAGTCAGAATACGCAGTATTTT.

The CDR3 loop reads CASSVGAYTDTQYF. Written as DNA, the CDR3 is TGTGCCAGCAGCGTAGGAGCGTACACAGATACGCAGTATTTT. The chain combines TRBV9 with TRBJ2-3; D is uncertain. The germline V and J ends were trimmed by 0 bases and 2 bases, with 7 bases remaining between them. Germline CDR1 reads SGDLS; CDR2 reads YYNGEE. The CDR3 runs to 14 residues. Looking up the rest from reference TRBV9 and TRBJ2-3 gives the full variable domain: DSGVTQTPKHLITATGQRVTLRCSPRSGDLSVYWYQQSLDQGLQFLIQYYNGEERAKGNILERFSAQQFPDLHSELNLSSLELGDSALYFCASSVGAYTDTQYFGPGTRLTVL.

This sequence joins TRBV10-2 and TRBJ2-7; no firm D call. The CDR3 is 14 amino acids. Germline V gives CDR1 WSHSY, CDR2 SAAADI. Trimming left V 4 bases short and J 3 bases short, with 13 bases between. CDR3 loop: CASSVDGFRYEQYF. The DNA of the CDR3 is TGCGCCAGCAGTGTAGATGGCTTCCGCTACGAGCAGTACTTC.

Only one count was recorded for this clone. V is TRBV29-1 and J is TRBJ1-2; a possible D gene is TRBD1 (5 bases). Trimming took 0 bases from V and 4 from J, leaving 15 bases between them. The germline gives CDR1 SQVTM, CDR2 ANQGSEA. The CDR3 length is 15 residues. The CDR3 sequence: CSVEDSGTAAYGYTF. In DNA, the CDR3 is TGCAGCGTTGAAGATTCCGGGACCGCGGCCTATGGCTACACCTTC.

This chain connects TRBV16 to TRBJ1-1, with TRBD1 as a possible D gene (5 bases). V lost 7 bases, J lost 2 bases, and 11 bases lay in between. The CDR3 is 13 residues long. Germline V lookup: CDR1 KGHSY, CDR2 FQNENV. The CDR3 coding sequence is TGTGCCAGCACCAGACAGCAAAACACTGAAGCTTTCTTT. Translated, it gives CASTRQQNTEAFF.

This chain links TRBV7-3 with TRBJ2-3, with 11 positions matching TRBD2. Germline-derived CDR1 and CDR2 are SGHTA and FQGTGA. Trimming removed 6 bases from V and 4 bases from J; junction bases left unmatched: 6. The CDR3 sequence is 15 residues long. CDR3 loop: CASSLAGGRSDTQYF. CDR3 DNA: TGTGCCAGCAGTTTAGCGGGAGGGCGGTCAGATACGCAGTATTTT. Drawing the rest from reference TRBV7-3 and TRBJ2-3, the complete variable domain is GAGVSQTPSNKVTEKGKYVELRCDPISGHTALYWYRQSLGQGPEFLIYFQGTGAADDSGLPNDRFFAVRPEGSVSTLKIQRTERGDSAVYLCASSLAGGRSDTQYFGPGTRLTVL.

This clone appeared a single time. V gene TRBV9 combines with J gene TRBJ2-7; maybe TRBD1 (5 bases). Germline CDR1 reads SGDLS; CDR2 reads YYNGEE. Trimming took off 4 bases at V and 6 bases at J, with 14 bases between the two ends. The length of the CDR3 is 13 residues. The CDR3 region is CASSPPVGAEQYF. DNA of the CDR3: TGTGCCAGCAGCCCCCCCGTAGGGGCCGAGCAGTACTTC.

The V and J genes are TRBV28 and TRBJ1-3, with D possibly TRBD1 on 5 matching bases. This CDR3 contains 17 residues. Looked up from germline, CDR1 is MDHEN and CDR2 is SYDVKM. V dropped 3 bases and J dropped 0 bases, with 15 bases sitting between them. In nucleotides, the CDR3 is TGTGCCAGCAGTTTGGGGGTGTGGGGGGGCTCTGGAAACACCATATATTTT. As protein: CASSLGVWGGSGNTIYF.

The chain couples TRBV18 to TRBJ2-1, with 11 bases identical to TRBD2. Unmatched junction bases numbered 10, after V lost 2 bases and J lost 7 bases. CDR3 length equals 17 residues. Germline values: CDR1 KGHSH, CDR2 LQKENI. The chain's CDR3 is CASSPLLAGGPANEQFF. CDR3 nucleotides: TGTGCCAGCTCACCATTATTAGCGGGGGGGCCTGCTAATGAGCAGTTCTTC.

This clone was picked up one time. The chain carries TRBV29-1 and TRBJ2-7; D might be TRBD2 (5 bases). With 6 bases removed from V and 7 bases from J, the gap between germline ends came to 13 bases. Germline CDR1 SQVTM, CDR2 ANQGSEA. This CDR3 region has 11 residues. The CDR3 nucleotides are TGCAGCGTAATTATACCGGGAGAGCAGTACTTC. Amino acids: CSVIIPGEQYF.

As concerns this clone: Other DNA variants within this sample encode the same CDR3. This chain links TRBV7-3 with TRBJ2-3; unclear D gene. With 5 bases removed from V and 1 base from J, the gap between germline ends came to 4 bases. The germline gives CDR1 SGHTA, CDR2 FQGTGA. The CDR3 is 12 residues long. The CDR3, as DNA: TGTGCCAGCAGCCCGCGCACAGATACGCAGTATTTT. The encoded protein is CASSPRTDTQYF.